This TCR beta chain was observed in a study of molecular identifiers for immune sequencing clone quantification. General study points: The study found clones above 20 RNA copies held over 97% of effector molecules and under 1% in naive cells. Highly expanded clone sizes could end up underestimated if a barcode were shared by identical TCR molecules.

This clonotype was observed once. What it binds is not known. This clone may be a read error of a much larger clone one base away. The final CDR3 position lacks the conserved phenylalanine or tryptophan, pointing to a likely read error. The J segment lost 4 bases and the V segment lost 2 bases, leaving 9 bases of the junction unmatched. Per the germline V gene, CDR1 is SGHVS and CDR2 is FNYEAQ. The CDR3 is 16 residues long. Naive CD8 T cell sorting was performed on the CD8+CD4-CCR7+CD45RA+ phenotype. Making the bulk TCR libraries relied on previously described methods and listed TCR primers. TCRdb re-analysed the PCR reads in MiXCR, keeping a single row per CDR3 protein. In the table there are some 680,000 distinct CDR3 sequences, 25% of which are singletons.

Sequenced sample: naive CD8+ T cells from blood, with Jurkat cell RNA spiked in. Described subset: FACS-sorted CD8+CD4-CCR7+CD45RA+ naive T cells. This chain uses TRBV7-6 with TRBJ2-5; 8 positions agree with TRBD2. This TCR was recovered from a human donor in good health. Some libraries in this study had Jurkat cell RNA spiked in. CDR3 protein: CASSLTGGAGVETQYS. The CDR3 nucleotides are TGTGCCAGCAGCTTAACCGGGGGAGCGGGGGTAGAGACCCAGTACTCC.